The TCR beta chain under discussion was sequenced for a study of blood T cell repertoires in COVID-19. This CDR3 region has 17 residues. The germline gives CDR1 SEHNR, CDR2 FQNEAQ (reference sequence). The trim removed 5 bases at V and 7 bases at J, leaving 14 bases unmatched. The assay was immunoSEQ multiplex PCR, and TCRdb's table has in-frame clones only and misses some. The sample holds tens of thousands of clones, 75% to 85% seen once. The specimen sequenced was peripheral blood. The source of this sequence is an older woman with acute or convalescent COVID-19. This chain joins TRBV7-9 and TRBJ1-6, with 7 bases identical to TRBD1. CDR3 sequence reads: CASSPGGSGQTNSPLHF. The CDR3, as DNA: TGTGCCAGCAGCCCAGGAGGGTCGGGACAGACCAATTCACCCCTCCACTTT.